This is a list of T cell receptor beta chains from one sample in a study of CD8 T cells in Susac syndrome. TCRdb analysed the immunoSEQ multiplex PCR reads with MiXCR anew, one entry per CDR3 protein. Of under 80,000 distinct CDR3 sequences in the sample, approximately 94% were seen once. Sequencing was done on a sample of CD8+ T cells from PBMCs. The receptors shown here come from a human donor with multiple sclerosis. CDR3s include the opening cysteine and the closing phenylalanine or tryptophan. A D gene is named only where the DNA matches it firmly. Size tells how often a clone was seen (once, few, many) or the class of an expanded clone, and some rows leave it out.

.	TRBV9	.	TRBJ2-1	TGTGCCAGCAGCGAGGGACGGGCGCAGTTCTTC	CASSEGRAQFF
.	TRBV7-9	.	TRBJ1-1	TGTGCCAGCAGCTTATTAGGGGAAGGGAACACTGAAGCTTTCTTT	CASSLLGEGNTEAFF
.	TRBV29-1	.	TRBJ1-1	TGCAGCGTTGTCACAGGGATAAACACTGAAGCTTTCTTT	CSVVTGINTEAFF
.	TRBV6-2/TRBV6-3	.	TRBJ2-7	TGTGCCAGCAGTCCCTGGGGTCTAAGGGCCGCCTACGAGCAGTACTTC	CASSPWGLRAAYEQYF
TRBD1	TRBV6-6	.	TRBJ1-2	TGTGCCAGCAATCCGGTGACAGGGGAAGCTAACTATGGCTACACCTTC	CASNPVTGEANYGYTF
.	TRBV11-2	.	TRBJ1-4	TGTGCCAGCAGCTTAGAGTCCAGGGAAAAACTGTTTTTT	CASSLESREKLFF
.	TRBV5-5	.	TRBJ1-4	TGTGCCAGCAGTTACGAGGGTGGCAAGAGGCTGTTTTTT	CASSYEGGKRLFF
.	TRBV7-6	.	TRBJ2-7	TGTGCCAGCAGCCTCATGGCCCAAGTGGGTTCCCCTCCCCTGGACGAGCAGTACTTC	CASSLMAQVGSPPLDEQYF
.	TRBV12-5	.	TRBJ2-5	TGTGCTAGTGGTTTGGTACGGGGAATCCGGGAGACCCAGTACTTC	CASGLVRGIRETQYF
TRBD2	TRBV29-1	.	TRBJ2-2	TGCAGCGTTGCGGGACTAGCTTCTGGGACCGGGGAGCTGTTTTTT	CSVAGLASGTGELFF
.	TRBV6-5	.	TRBJ2-5	TGTGCCAGCAGTACCGTGATCGCCGAGACCCAGTACTTC	CASSTVIAETQYF
.	TRBV12-3/TRBV12-4	.	TRBJ2-1	TGTGCCAGCGGTCAGAATGAGCAGTTCTTC	CASGQNEQFF
.	TRBV6-2/TRBV6-3	.	TRBJ2-7	TGTGCCAGCAGTTACTCGAAGGCGGCCGCCTACGAGCAGTACTTC	CASSYSKAAAYEQYF
.	TRBV5-4	once	TRBJ2-2	TGTGCCGGTAGCAGGGGCGAGAACACCGGGGAGCTGTTTTTT	CAGSRGENTGELFF
.	TRBV7-9	once	TRBJ2-1	TGTGCCAGCAGCCTAAGGGGGGTATCCTACAATGAGCAGTTCTTC	CASSLRGVSYNEQFF
TRBD1	TRBV9	.	TRBJ1-1	TGTGCCAGCAGCGTAGAGGCGACAGGGCCCACGGGAGCTTTCTTT	CASSVEATGPTGAFF
.	TRBV7-9	.	TRBJ2-7	TGTGCCAGCAGCTTAACCTTAACCGGGCTGGACGAGCAGTACTTC	CASSLTLTGLDEQYF
.	TRBV7-9	.	TRBJ2-1	TGTGCCAGCAGCCCGTCGAGGAGCTCAGAATACAATGAGCAGTTCTTC	CASSPSRSSEYNEQFF
TRBD1	TRBV29-1	.	TRBJ2-1	TGCAGCGTCCCCGGGACAGGGGGGAATGAGCAGTTCTTC	CSVPGTGGNEQFF
.	TRBV27	.	TRBJ2-7	TGTGCCAGCAGTGCCCGGGACTCGGCCTCCTACGAGCAGTACTTC	CASSARDSASYEQYF
.	TRBV27	.	TRBJ2-5	TGTGCCAGCAGTTCCCCCGGCGAAGAGACCCAGTACTTC	CASSSPGEETQYF
.	TRBV6-6	.	TRBJ1-1	TGTGCCAGCAGTGCTCACACTGAAGCTTTCTTT	CASSAHTEAFF
.	TRBV7-9	.	TRBJ1-2	TGTGCCAGCAGCTTAGGACATTCTCACTATGGCTACACCTTC	CASSLGHSHYGYTF
TRBD1	TRBV27	.	TRBJ2-3	TGTGCCAGCAGTTTCCTCGGGACAGGGGGAGGAGATACGCAGTATTTT	CASSFLGTGGGDTQYF
.	TRBV7-6	.	TRBJ2-5	TGTGCCACCCTGGGGGAGAGGGAGACCCAGTACTTC	CATLGERETQYF
.	TRBV29-1	.	TRBJ1-1	TGCAGCGTTGAGGGTGGTACTGAAGCTTTCTTT	CSVEGGTEAFF
TRBD1	TRBV7-6	.	TRBJ1-1	TGTGCCAGCAGTCGAGGACAGGGGGACACTGAAGCTTTCTTT	CASSRGQGDTEAFF
.	TRBV29-1	once	TRBJ2-7	TGCAGCGTCCAAGGGGCGAGTTCCTACGAGCAGTACTTC	CSVQGASSYEQYF
TRBD2	TRBV5-1	.	TRBJ2-5	TGCGCCAGCAGCGGGGGAGGGAAACAAGAGACCCAGTACTTC	CASSGGGKQETQYF
.	TRBV5-6	.	TRBJ2-1	TGTGCCAGCAGATATGGGGTTTACAATGAGCAGTTCTTC	CASRYGVYNEQFF
.	TRBV30	.	TRBJ2-7	TGTGCCTGGACTCAGGCCCACGAGCAGTACTTC	CAWTQAHEQYF
.	TRBV6-6	.	TRBJ1-5	TGTGCCAGCAGTTCCCGGGGTCCAAATCAGCCCCAGCATTTT	CASSSRGPNQPQHF
TRBD1	TRBV30	.	TRBJ2-7	TGTGCCTGGAGTTTTACCGACAGGGAAAACTACGAGCAGTACTTC	CAWSFTDRENYEQYF
TRBD2	TRBV15	.	TRBJ2-7	TGTGCCACCAGCAGAGAGACTAGCGGAGGAGCCTACGAGCAGTACTTC	CATSRETSGGAYEQYF
.	TRBV27	.	TRBJ2-4	TGTGCCAGCAGTTTTAGGGGACCCAAAAACATTCAGTACTTC	CASSFRGPKNIQYF
TRBD1	TRBV27	.	TRBJ2-7	TGTGCCAGCAGTGTAATTGAACAGGGGGCGGTTTCCTACGAGCAGTACTTC	CASSVIEQGAVSYEQYF
TRBD1	TRBV27	.	TRBJ1-5	TGTGCCAGCAGCCCGACAGTACAGGGGCGGCCCCAGCATTTT	CASSPTVQGRPQHF
.	TRBV15	.	TRBJ2-2	TGTGCCACCAGCCCCGGCCGGATTCACACCGGGGAGCTGTTTTTT	CATSPGRIHTGELFF
TRBD1	TRBV28	once	TRBJ2-6	TGTGCCAGCAGTTTTTCGGGACAGACTACTGGGGCCAACGTCCTGACTTTC	CASSFSGQTTGANVLTF
TRBD1	TRBV6-1	once	TRBJ2-5	TGTGCCAGCAGTGGTACCTCCGGGACAGGGGCAGCTGGGACCCAGTACTTC	CASSGTSGTGAAGTQYF
.	TRBV12-3/TRBV12-4	.	TRBJ2-3	TGTGCCAGCAGTCCCTGGTCAGATACGCAGTATTTT	CASSPWSDTQYF
.	TRBV15	.	TRBJ2-5	TGTGCCACCAGCACAACTAAGGCCCAGTACTTC	CATSTTKAQYF
.	TRBV19	.	TRBJ1-1	TGTGCCAGTAGTATAGGAACAGGAAACACTGAAGCTTTCTTT	CASSIGTGNTEAFF
.	TRBV11-2	.	TRBJ2-1	TGTGCCAGCAGCTTTACAGCGATTGAGCAGTTCTTC	CASSFTAIEQFF
TRBD1	TRBV12-3/TRBV12-4	.	TRBJ2-7	TGTGCCACGCAGACAGGGGGCTACGAGCAGTACTTC	CATQTGGYEQYF
TRBD1	TRBV29-1	.	TRBJ2-1	TGCAGCGTTGAAGGTTGGGACAGGGTACCGGACAATGAGCAGTTCTTC	CSVEGWDRVPDNEQFF
.	TRBV29-1	.	TRBJ1-2	TGCAGCGTTGAAGAGGGGAACTATGGCTACACCTTC	CSVEEGNYGYTF
TRBD1	TRBV27	.	TRBJ2-7	TGTGCCAGCAGTTTATCAGCAGGGGGTAGCTACGAGCAGTACTTC	CASSLSAGGSYEQYF
.	TRBV12-3/TRBV12-4	.	TRBJ2-3	TGTGCCAGCAGTTTTAGGGTGGGAGATACGCAGTATTTT	CASSFRVGDTQYF
TRBD2	TRBV5-1	once	TRBJ2-1	TGCGCCAGCAGCTTGCAGGGGAGCGGGGGCTACAATGAGCAGTTCTTC	CASSLQGSGGYNEQFF
.	TRBV7-3	.	TRBJ2-2	TGTGCCAGCAGCTTAAGTTTCACCTCCACCGGGGAGCTGTTTTTT	CASSLSFTSTGELFF
.	TRBV7-9	.	TRBJ1-1	TGTGCCAGCAGCGTAAGGGCCTCCACGAACACTGAAGCTTTCTTT	CASSVRASTNTEAFF
TRBD1	TRBV27	.	TRBJ1-1	TGTGCCAGCAGGACCGGGACAGGGGGGACTGAAGCTTTCTTT	CASRTGTGGTEAFF
TRBD1	TRBV5-1	.	TRBJ1-2	TGCGCCAGCAGCTTGGGACAGGGGGCTACTGTTCATGGCTACACCTTC	CASSLGQGATVHGYTF
.	TRBV4-1	.	TRBJ1-4	TGCGCCAGCAGGCCGGGACAAAGATCTAAACTGTTTTTT	CASRPGQRSKLFF
.	TRBV30	.	TRBJ1-1	TGTGCCTGGAGTTCGGGTAGGGACACTGAAGCTTTCTTT	CAWSSGRDTEAFF